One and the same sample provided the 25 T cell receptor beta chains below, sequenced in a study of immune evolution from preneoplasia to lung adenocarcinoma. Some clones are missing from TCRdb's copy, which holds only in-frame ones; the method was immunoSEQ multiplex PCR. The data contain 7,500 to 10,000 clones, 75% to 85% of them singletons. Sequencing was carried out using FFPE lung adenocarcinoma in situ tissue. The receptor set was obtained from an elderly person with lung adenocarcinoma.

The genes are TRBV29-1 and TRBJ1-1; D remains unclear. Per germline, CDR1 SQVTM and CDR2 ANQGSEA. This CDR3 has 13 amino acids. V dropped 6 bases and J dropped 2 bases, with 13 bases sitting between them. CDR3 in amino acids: CSVSGGFNTEAFF. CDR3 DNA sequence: TGCAGCGTATCTGGAGGTTTTAACACTGAAGCTTTCTTT.

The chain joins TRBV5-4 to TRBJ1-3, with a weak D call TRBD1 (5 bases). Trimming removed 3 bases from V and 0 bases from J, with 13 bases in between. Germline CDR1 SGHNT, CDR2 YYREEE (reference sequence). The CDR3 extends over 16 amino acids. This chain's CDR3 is CASSSGHPSSGNTIYF. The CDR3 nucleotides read TGTGCCAGCAGCTCAGGACATCCCAGCTCTGGAAACACCATATATTTT.

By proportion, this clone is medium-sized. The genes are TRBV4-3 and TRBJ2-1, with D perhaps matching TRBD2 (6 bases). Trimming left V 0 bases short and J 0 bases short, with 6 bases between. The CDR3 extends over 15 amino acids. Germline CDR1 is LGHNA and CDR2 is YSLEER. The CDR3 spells CASSQDGGSYNEQFF. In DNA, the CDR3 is TGCGCCAGCAGCCAAGACGGGGGCTCCTACAATGAGCAGTTCTTC.

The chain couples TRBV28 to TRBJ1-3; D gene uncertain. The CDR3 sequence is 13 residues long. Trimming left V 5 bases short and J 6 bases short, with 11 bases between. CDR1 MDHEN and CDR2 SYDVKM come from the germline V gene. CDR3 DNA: TGTGCCAGCAGTCTAGGACTGGTAAACACCATATATTTT. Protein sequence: CASSLGLVNTIYF. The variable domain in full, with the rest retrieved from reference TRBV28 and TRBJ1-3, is DVKVTQSSRYLVKRTGEKVFLECVQDMDHENMFWYRQDPGLGLRLIYFSYDVKMKEKGDIPEGYSVSREKKERFSLILESASTNQTSMYLCASSLGLVNTIYFGEGSWLTVV.

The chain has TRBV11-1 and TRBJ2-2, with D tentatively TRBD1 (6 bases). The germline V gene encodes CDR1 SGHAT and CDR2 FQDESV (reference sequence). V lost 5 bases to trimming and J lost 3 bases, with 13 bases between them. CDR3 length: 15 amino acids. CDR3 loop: CASSVPGHYTGELFF. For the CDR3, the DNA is TGTGCCAGCAGCGTACCGGGACACTACACCGGGGAGCTGTTTTTT.

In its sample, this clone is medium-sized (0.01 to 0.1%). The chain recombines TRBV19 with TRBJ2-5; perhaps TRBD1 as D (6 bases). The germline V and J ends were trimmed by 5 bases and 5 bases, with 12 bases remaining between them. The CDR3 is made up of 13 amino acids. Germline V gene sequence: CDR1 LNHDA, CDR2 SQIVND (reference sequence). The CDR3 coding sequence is TGTGCCAGTAGTCCCAGGGGCGGCGAGACCCAGTACTTC. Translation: CASSPRGGETQYF.

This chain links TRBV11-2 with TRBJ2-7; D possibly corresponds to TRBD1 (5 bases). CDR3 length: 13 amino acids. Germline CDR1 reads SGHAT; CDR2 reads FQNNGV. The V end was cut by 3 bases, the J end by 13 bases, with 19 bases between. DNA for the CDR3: TGTGCCAGCAGCTTGGGCCGGACACCCTCGCCCTACTTC. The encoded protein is CASSLGRTPSPYF.

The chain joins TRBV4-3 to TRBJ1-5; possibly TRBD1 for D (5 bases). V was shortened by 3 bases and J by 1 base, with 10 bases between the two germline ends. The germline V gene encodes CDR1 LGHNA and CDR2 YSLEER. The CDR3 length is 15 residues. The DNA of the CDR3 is TGCGCCAGCAGCCAGGGACCTGGGAGCAATCAGCCCCAGCATTTT. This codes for CASSQGPGSNQPQHF.

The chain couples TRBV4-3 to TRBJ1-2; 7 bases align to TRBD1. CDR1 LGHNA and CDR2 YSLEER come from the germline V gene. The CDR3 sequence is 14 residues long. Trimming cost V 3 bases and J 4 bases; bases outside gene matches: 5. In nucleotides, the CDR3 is TGCGCCAGCAGCCAGAACAGGGGAAGCTATGGCTACACCTTC. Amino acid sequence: CASSQNRGSYGYTF.

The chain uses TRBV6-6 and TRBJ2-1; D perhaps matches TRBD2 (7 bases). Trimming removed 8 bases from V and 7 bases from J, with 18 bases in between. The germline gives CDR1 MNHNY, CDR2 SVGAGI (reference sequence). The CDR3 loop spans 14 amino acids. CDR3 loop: CASFLGGRRNEQFF. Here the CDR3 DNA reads TGTGCCAGCTTCTTGGGGGGGCGTCGGAATGAGCAGTTCTTC.

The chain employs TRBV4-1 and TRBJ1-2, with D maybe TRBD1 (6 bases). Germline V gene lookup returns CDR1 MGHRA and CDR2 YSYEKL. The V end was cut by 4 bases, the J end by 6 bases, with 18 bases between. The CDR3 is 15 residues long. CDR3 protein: CASSRQTGNRDGYTF. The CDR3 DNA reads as TGCGCCAGCAGCCGACAAACAGGGAATAGGGATGGCTACACCTTC.

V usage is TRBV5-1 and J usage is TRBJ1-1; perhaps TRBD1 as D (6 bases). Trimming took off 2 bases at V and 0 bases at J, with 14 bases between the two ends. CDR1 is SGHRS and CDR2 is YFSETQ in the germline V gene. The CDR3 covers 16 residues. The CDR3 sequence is CASSLRGTTMNTEAFF. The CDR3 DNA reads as TGCGCCAGCAGCTTACGAGGGACAACCATGAACACTGAAGCTTTCTTT.

CDR3 sequence: CATSRPGDSVEQFF. As DNA, the CDR3 is TGTGCCACCAGCAGGCCAGGGGATTCCGTTGAGCAGTTCTTC. The rearrangement joins TRBV15 to TRBJ2-1, with D tentatively TRBD1 (6 bases). This CDR3 contains 14 residues. CDR1 and CDR2 from the germline V gene are LNHNV and YYDKDF (reference sequence). V was shortened by 3 bases and J by 9 bases, with 15 bases between the two germline ends.

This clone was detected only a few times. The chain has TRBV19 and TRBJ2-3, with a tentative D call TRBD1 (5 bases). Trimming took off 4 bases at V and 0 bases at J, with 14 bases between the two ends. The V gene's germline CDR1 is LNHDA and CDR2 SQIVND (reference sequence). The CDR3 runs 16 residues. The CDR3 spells CASSTTELISTDTQYF. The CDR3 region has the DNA TGTGCCAGTAGTACGACAGAGCTTATAAGCACAGATACGCAGTATTTT.

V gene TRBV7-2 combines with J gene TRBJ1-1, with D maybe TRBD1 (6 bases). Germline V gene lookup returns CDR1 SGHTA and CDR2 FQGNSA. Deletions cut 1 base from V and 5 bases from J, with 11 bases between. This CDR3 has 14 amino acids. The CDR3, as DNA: TGTGCCAGCAGCTTAGGGGCCACAGGGACTGAAGCTTTCTTT. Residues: CASSLGATGTEAFF.

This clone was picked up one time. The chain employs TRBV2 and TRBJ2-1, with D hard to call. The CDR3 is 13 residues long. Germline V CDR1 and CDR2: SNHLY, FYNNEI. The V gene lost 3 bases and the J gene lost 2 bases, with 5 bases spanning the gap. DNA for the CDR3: TGTGCCAGCAGTGATCGAGCCTACAATGAGCAGTTCTTC. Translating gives CASSDRAYNEQFF.

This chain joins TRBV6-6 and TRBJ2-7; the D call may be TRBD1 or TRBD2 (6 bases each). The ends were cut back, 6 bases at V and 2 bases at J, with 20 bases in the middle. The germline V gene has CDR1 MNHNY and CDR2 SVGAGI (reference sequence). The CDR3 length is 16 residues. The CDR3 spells CASSRKSGAGAYEQYF. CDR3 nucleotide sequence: TGTGCCAGCAGCCGCAAGTCGGGGGCCGGGGCCTACGAGCAGTACTTC.

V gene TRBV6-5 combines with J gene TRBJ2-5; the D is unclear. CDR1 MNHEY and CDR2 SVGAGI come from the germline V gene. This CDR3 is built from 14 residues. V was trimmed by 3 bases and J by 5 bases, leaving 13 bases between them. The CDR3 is CASSYQAAGETQYF. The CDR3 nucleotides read TGTGCCAGCAGTTATCAAGCCGCCGGGGAGACCCAGTACTTC.

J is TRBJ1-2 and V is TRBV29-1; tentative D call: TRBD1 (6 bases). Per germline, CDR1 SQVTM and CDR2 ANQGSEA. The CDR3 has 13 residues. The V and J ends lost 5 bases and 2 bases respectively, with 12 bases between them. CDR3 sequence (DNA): TGCAGCGTTTCCGGGACACCCAACTATGGCTACACCTTC. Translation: CSVSGTPNYGYTF. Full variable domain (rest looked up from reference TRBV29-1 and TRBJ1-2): SAVISQKPSRDICQRGTSLTIQCQVDSQVTMMFWYRQQPGQSLTLIATANQGSEATYESGFVIDKFPISRPNLTFSTLTVSNMSPEDSSIYLCSVSGTPNYGYTFGSGTRLTVV.

The CDR3 DNA sequence: TGCGCCAGCAGCTGGGGGGCTTCAAATTCACCCCTCCACTTT. Translation gives CASSWGASNSPLHF. The rearrangement uses TRBV5-1 and TRBJ1-6; perhaps TRBD1 as D (6 bases). Trimming took 3 bases from V and 7 from J, leaving 11 bases between them. Germline-derived CDR1 and CDR2 are SGHRS and YFSETQ. This CDR3 spans 14 amino acids.

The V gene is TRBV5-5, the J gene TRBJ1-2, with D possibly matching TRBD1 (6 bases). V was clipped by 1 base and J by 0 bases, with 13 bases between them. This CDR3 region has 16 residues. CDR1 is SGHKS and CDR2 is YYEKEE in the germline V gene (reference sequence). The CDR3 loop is CASSLNFGGSNYGYTF. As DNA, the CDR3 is TGTGCCAGCAGCTTGAATTTCGGGGGCTCTAACTATGGCTACACCTTC.

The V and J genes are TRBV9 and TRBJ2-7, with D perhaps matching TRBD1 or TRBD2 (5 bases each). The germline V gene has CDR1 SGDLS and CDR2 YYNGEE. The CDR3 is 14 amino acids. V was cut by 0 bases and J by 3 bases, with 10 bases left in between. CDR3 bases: TGTGCCAGCAGCGTAGACACAGGACTCTACGAGCAGTACTTC. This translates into CASSVDTGLYEQYF.

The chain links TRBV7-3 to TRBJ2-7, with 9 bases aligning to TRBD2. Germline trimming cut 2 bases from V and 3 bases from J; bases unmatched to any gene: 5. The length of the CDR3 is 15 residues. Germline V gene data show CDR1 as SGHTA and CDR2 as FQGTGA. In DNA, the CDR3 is TGTGCCAGCAGCTTAGGGCTAGCGGGGAACTACGAGCAGTACTTC. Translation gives CASSLGLAGNYEQYF.

CDR3 nucleotide sequence: TGTGCCAGCAGTTACCTCTCAGGGAACACTGAAGCTTTCTTT. It yields the protein CASSYLSGNTEAFF. V and J are TRBV6-6 and TRBJ1-1; D gene ambiguous. CDR1 is MNHNY, CDR2 SVGAGI, per germline (reference sequence). This CDR3 contains 14 residues. The V end lost 2 bases, the J end lost 1 base, and 8 bases lay between the germline ends.

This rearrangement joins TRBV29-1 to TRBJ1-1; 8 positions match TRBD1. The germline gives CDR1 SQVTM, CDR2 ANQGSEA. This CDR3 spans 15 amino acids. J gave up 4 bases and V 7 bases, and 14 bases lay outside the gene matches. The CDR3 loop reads CSATPGGYSGTEAFF. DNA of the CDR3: TGCAGCGCGACTCCAGGGGGCTATTCGGGCACTGAAGCTTTCTTT.